This T cell receptor beta chain was recorded in a study of shared clonotypes between healthy human individuals. General study results and limits: Donors were few, which limited the genetic and exposure-history diversity represented.

This table comes from immunoSEQ multiplex PCR, and its TCRdb copy is limited to in-frame clones, with some not included. The sample yields hundreds of thousands of clones, 74% seen once. The donors were adults (healthy and HIV-negative) with no recent acute infections or vaccinations. CD45RA-negative memory and CD45RA+ naive subsets were split from the CD4+ cells. Concerning this clone itself: What it binds is unknown.

The CDR3 consists of 12 residues. The germline V gene has CDR1 SEHNR and CDR2 FQNEAQ (reference sequence). The germline V and J ends were trimmed by 5 bases and 9 bases, with 11 bases remaining between them. Sequencing was carried out using memory CD4+ T cells sorted from blood. As to subset: CD45RA-negative fraction. The rearrangement joins TRBV7-9 to TRBJ1-3, with no clear D. The TCR comes from a woman aged 25 to 39 in good health. CDR3 coding DNA: TGTGCCAGCAGCAGCCACACGGGCACCATATATTTT. The encoded protein is CASSSHTGTIYF.